This TCR beta chain comes out of a study of breast tumors, draining lymph nodes, adjacent tissues. Study-wide results and caveats: The lymph node origin of tumor T cells was framed as consistent with a hypothesis, not demonstrated.

This clonotype appeared many times. Its antigen is not known. Axillary draining lymph nodes of breast cancer patients supplied the node samples. TCRdb passed the multiplex PCR reads through MiXCR, listing each CDR3 protein once. The profile covers around 140,000 distinct CDR3 sequences, with around a third appearing a single time and about 2.5% taken by the ten largest. CDR3 length: 15 amino acids. Per germline, CDR1 SGHVS and CDR2 FNYEAQ. J lost 4 bases, V lost 3 bases, and 7 bases had no gene match. The rearrangement joins TRBV7-6 to TRBJ2-5, with 8 bases aligning to TRBD2. The sequencing sample was made of axillary lymph node tissue. The sequence was obtained from a female donor with breast cancer. Some clones in this sample may be carry-over from other donors' samples. In DNA form, the CDR3 reads TGTGCCAGCAGCTTGACGGGACTAGGGGGAGAGACCCAGTACTTC. Amino acid sequence: CASSLTGLGGETQYF.